Listed here are 31 T cell receptor beta chains from one sample, sequenced in a study of cytomegalovirus exposure and HLA in healthy donors. PCR employed 60 Vbeta and 13 Jbeta primers. Using immunoSEQ multiplex PCR, the repertoire was profiled, and TCRdb retains in-frame clones only, with some absent. In the table there are fewer than 200,000 clones, over 60% of which are singletons. Material for sequencing was PBMCs. The receptors originated from a girl aged 10 to 17 in good health and CMV-seronegative.

This sequence joins TRBV20-1 and TRBJ2-1; TRBD2 might be the D (5 bases). V was trimmed by 5 bases and J by 10 bases, leaving 12 bases between them. CDR3 length: 11 amino acids. CDR1 is DFQATT, CDR2 SNEGSKA, per germline (reference sequence). CDR3 sequence reads: CSAAGVAEQFF. DNA of the CDR3: TGCAGTGCTGCGGGTGTGGCAGAGCAGTTCTTC.

This sequence joins TRBV5-6 and TRBJ1-3, with no clear D. The V gene lost 3 bases and the J gene lost 7 bases, with 8 bases spanning the gap. Germline values: CDR1 SGHDT, CDR2 YYEEEE. The CDR3 consists of 12 residues. CDR3 sequence: CASSSSRNTIYF. In DNA form, the CDR3 reads TGTGCCAGCAGCTCATCCCGGAACACCATATATTTT.

The V gene is TRBV10-3, the J gene TRBJ2-5; TRBD2 matches at 10 bases. This CDR3 region has 14 residues. With V trimmed by 6 bases and J by 5 bases, 6 bases remained unmatched. Germline CDR1 ENHRY, CDR2 SYGVKD. CDR3 sequence: CAIRRELAGETQYF. As DNA, the CDR3 is TGTGCCATCAGAAGGGAACTAGCGGGGGAGACCCAGTACTTC.

This clone was detected a few times. The CDR3 reads CASSPPGYSGNTIYF. As DNA, the CDR3 is TGTGCCAGCAGCCCCCCGGGGTACTCTGGAAACACCATATATTTT. The chain couples TRBV28 to TRBJ1-3; D is uncertain. In germline, CDR1 is MDHEN, CDR2 SYDVKM. The CDR3 is 15 residues long. V dropped 6 bases and J dropped 0 bases, with 12 bases sitting between them. The variable domain in full, with the rest retrieved from reference TRBV28 and TRBJ1-3, is DVKVTQSSRYLVKRTGEKVFLECVQDMDHENMFWYRQDPGLGLRLIYFSYDVKMKEKGDIPEGYSVSREKKERFSLILESASTNQTSMYLCASSPPGYSGNTIYFGEGSWLTVV.

To note about this clone: Within the sample, other DNA sequences also encode this same CDR3. The chain is built from TRBV5-1 and TRBJ2-7; D perhaps matches TRBD1 (6 bases). The germline CDR1 and CDR2 sequences are SGHRS and YFSETQ. The V and J ends lost 5 bases and 7 bases respectively, with 25 bases between them. The CDR3 consists of 16 residues. The CDR3 spells CASSRGQGGLRWEQYF. The CDR3 DNA is TGCGCCAGCAGTCGGGGCCAAGGGGGTTTAAGGTGGGAGCAGTACTTC. Full variable domain (missing parts from reference TRBV5-1 and TRBJ2-7): KAGVTQTPRYLIKTRGQQVTLSCSPISGHRSVSWYQQTPGQGLQFLFEYFSETQRNKGNFPGRFSGRQFSNSRSEMNVSTLELGDSALYLCASSRGQGGLRWEQYFGPGTRLTVT.

This clone was counted a few times. The CDR3 region is CASTVGGEANTEAFF. CDR3 DNA: TGCGCCAGCACCGTAGGGGGGGAGGCTAACACTGAAGCTTTCTTT. The V call is TRBV4-1, the J call TRBJ1-1, with D perhaps TRBD1 (6 bases). Germline loops: CDR1 MGHRA, CDR2 YSYEKL. The CDR3 loop spans 15 amino acids. The germline V and J ends were trimmed by 7 bases and 2 bases, with 17 bases remaining between them.

The chain recombines TRBV7-3 with TRBJ1-1; D remains ambiguous. V was clipped by 8 bases and J by 2 bases, with 9 bases between them. The CDR3 totals 12 residues. Germline V gives CDR1 SGHTA, CDR2 FQGTGA. In nucleotides, the CDR3 is TGTGCCAGCGGCTCGGGTAACACTGAAGCTTTCTTT. Protein: CASGSGNTEAFF. Based on the CDR3 plus reference TRBV7-3 and TRBJ1-1, the full variable domain is GAGVSQTPSNKVTEKGKYVELRCDPISGHTALYWYRQSLGQGPEFLIYFQGTGAADDSGLPNDRFFAVRPEGSVSTLKIQRTERGDSAVYLCASGSGNTEAFFGQGTRLTVV.

The rearrangement uses TRBV11-2 and TRBJ1-3; 8 positions agree with TRBD1. The CDR3 is 14 residues long. CDR1 and CDR2 from the germline V gene are SGHAT and FQNNGV. J lost 6 bases, V lost 4 bases, and 5 bases had no gene match. The CDR3 here is CASSWGQDANTIYF. CDR3 in DNA: TGTGCCAGCAGCTGGGGACAGGACGCAAACACCATATATTTT.

CDR3 DNA sequence: TGCGCCAGCAGCTTGGAGCTAGCGGGGGACTCGCAGTACTTC. As protein: CASSLELAGDSQYF. The chain carries TRBV5-1 and TRBJ2-7; 10 bases match TRBD2. Trimming took 0 bases from V and 9 from J; bases not matched to a gene: 6. The CDR3 sequence is 14 residues long. In germline, CDR1 is SGHRS, CDR2 YFSETQ.

The gene calls are TRBV5-1 and TRBJ1-2; TRBD1 aligns across 9 bases. With 5 bases clipped from V and 4 bases from J, the junction kept 6 bases outside the gene matches. This CDR3 is built from 14 residues. Germline CDR1 reads SGHRS; CDR2 reads YFSETQ. CDR3 region: CASRPTGGGYGYTF. CDR3 DNA: TGCGCCAGCAGACCGACAGGGGGAGGCTATGGCTACACCTTC.

This sequence joins TRBV5-6 and TRBJ1-2; weak D call: TRBD1 (5 bases). The germline V and J ends were trimmed by 0 bases and 8 bases, with 8 bases remaining between them. The CDR3 has 12 amino acids. Germline V gives CDR1 SGHDT, CDR2 YYEEEE. The CDR3 DNA reads as TGTGCCAGCAGCTTGGAGGGACTAGGCTACACCTTC. It encodes CASSLEGLGYTF.

V is TRBV11-2 and J is TRBJ2-7, with 7 nucleotides matching TRBD1. Unmatched junction bases numbered 10, after V lost 3 bases and J lost 2 bases. Germline V gene sequence: CDR1 SGHAT, CDR2 FQNNGV. The CDR3 is 16 amino acids. The CDR3: CASSFRTGPLAYEQYF. CDR3 nucleotides: TGTGCCAGCAGCTTCCGGACAGGCCCCCTGGCCTACGAGCAGTACTTC.

The V gene is TRBV7-9, the J gene TRBJ1-5; 7 bases agree with TRBD1. V was clipped by 2 bases and J by 1 base; unmatched bases: 2. This CDR3 has 15 residues. The germline gives CDR1 SEHNR, CDR2 FQNEAQ (reference sequence). The CDR3 reads CASSLKGASNQPQHF. CDR3 nucleotide sequence: TGTGCCAGCAGCTTAAAGGGGGCAAGCAATCAGCCCCAGCATTTT.

Notes on this clone: One end of the junction fails to match germline, which may point to a read error. The rearrangement joins TRBV25-1 to TRBJ2-1; TRBD1 aligns across 8 bases. Germline-derived CDR1 and CDR2 are MGHDK and SYGVNS. The CDR3 consists of 13 residues. CDR3 DNA: TGTGCCAGCAGTGAGGACAGGGCCGGTGAGCAGCTCTTC. Residues: CASSEDRAGEQLF.

The DNA of the CDR3 is TGTGCCAGCTCACCACCCGCGGGACGGCTTAATTCACCCCTCCACTTT. This gives the protein CASSPPAGRLNSPLHF. V usage is TRBV18 and J usage is TRBJ1-6; a weak D match, TRBD1 (5 bases). Germline V gene data show CDR1 as KGHSH and CDR2 as LQKENI. V lost 0 bases to trimming and J lost 6 bases, with 12 bases between them. The CDR3 length is 16 residues.

The sample holds many counts of this clone. The rearrangement links TRBV4-1 to TRBJ1-1; TRBD1 is a possible D gene (6 bases). The CDR3 consists of 14 residues. Trimming cost V 4 bases and J 6 bases, with 15 bases left between them. In germline, CDR1 is MGHRA, CDR2 YSYEKL. CDR3 in amino acids: CASSRTVLRAEAFF. The CDR3 DNA is TGCGCCAGCAGCCGGACAGTTCTGCGGGCTGAAGCTTTCTTT.

The rearrangement joins TRBV16 to TRBJ1-5; no clear D gene. The CDR3 runs to 13 residues. The V gene lost 2 bases and the J gene lost 6 bases, with 8 bases spanning the gap. CDR1 is KGHSY and CDR2 is FQNENV in the germline V gene. The CDR3 sequence is CASSQQEAQPQHF. For the CDR3, the DNA is TGTGCCAGCAGCCAACAGGAAGCTCAGCCCCAGCATTTT.

This clone occurred a few times. The chain uses TRBV4-1 and TRBJ1-2; D is unclear. CDR3 length: 16 amino acids. V gave up 1 base and J gave up 0 bases, with 12 bases separating them. Germline CDR1 is MGHRA and CDR2 is YSYEKL. The CDR3 DNA reads as TGCGCCAGCAGCCAAGGTCCGGGGAGTACTAACTATGGCTACACCTTC. Amino acid sequence: CASSQGPGSTNYGYTF.

The J gene is TRBJ2-5, the V gene TRBV5-1; TRBD2 matches 12 bases. Unmatched junction bases numbered 4, after V lost 2 bases and J lost 5 bases. CDR1 is SGHRS, CDR2 YFSETQ, per germline. This CDR3 contains 15 residues. The CDR3 DNA sequence: TGCGCCAGCAGCTTCGGACTAGCGGGGCAGGAGACCCAGTACTTC. Its translation: CASSFGLAGQETQYF.

The V gene is TRBV27, the J gene TRBJ1-6, with D possibly TRBD1 on 5 matching bases. The ends were cut back, 3 bases at V and 4 bases at J, with 16 bases in the middle. CDR1 and CDR2 (germline): MNHEY, SMNVEV (reference sequence). The CDR3 contains 17 residues. CDR3 nucleotide sequence: TGTGCCAGCAGTTTGATTTTAGACAGCAATTATAATTCACCCCTCCACTTT. Translating it yields CASSLILDSNYNSPLHF.

The chain employs TRBV4-2 and TRBJ1-3; D unresolved. Germline CDR1 is LGHNA and CDR2 is YNFKEQ. With 0 bases removed from V and 7 bases from J, the gap between germline ends came to 16 bases. CDR3 length: 16 residues. CDR3 nucleotide sequence: TGTGCCAGCAGCCAAGAAGGCGGCGCGGGGTGGAACACCATATATTTT. Protein: CASSQEGGAGWNTIYF.

V and J are TRBV6-1 and TRBJ2-1, with 7 bases matching TRBD2. V was pared by 2 bases and J by 10 bases, with 8 bases of the junction left unmatched. The CDR3 spans 14 residues. Per germline, CDR1 MNHNS and CDR2 SASEGT. The CDR3 spells CASSERGERFEQFF. The CDR3 nucleotides read TGTGCCAGCAGTGAACGGGGGGAACGGTTCGAGCAGTTCTTC.

The V and J genes are TRBV5-6 and TRBJ1-3; D call uncertain. V lost 5 bases and J lost 3, with 3 bases in between. There are 11 residues in the CDR3. Germline V CDR1 and CDR2: SGHDT, YYEEEE. The CDR3 here is CASSRGNTIYF. The CDR3 DNA is TGTGCCAGCAGTCGTGGAAACACCATATATTTT.

The chain recombines TRBV7-6 with TRBJ1-6; a possible D gene is TRBD1 (6 bases). The CDR3 has 15 amino acids. The germline V gene encodes CDR1 SGHVS and CDR2 FNYEAQ. V was shortened by 5 bases and J by 7 bases, with 15 bases between the two germline ends. CDR3 bases: TGTGCCAGCAGCGCGAGGGACACGTCCAATTCACCCCTCCACTTT. It codes for CASSARDTSNSPLHF.

The sample holds one count of this clone. The rearrangement joins TRBV5-1 to TRBJ1-2; D not certain. The CDR3 totals 13 residues. The germline gives CDR1 SGHRS, CDR2 YFSETQ. With 1 base removed from V and 1 base from J, the gap between germline ends came to 5 bases. CDR3 in amino acids: CASSLNSNYGYTF. CDR3 coding DNA: TGCGCCAGCAGCTTGAACAGTAACTATGGCTACACCTTC.

This clone was detected a few times. This chain uses TRBV5-1 with TRBJ2-7; 7 nucleotides match TRBD1. Losses at the gene ends were 4 bases for V and 4 bases for J; bases not matched to a gene: 11. This CDR3 contains 15 residues. Germline CDR1 SGHRS, CDR2 YFSETQ. The CDR3 reads CASSPSTGITYEQYF. The CDR3 DNA is TGCGCCAGCAGCCCGTCGACAGGGATCACGTACGAGCAGTACTTC.

This rearrangement joins TRBV7-8 to TRBJ1-3, with a tentative D call TRBD1 (6 bases). The germline V and J ends were trimmed by 1 base and 2 bases, with 9 bases remaining between them. Germline V lookup: CDR1 SGHVS, CDR2 FQNEAQ. The CDR3 is 15 amino acids. The CDR3 DNA follows: TGTGCCAGCAGCTTAGAGGGGGGGACTGGAAACACCATATATTTT. This sequence encodes CASSLEGGTGNTIYF. The full variable domain, in which reference TRBV7-8 and TRBJ1-3 provide the parts outside the CDR3, is GAGVSQSPRYKVAKRGQDVALRCDPISGHVSLFWYQQALGQGPEFLTYFQNEAQLDKSGLPSDRFFAERPEGSVSTLKIQRTQQEDSAVYLCASSLEGGTGNTIYFGEGSWLTVV.

The CDR3 DNA reads TGTGCCAGCAGCGGAACGAGTGGACAGGGGGACACCGGGGAGCTGTTTTTT. Its translation: CASSGTSGQGDTGELFF. The J gene is TRBJ2-2, the V gene TRBV21-1; TRBD1, the D gene given by the table, was not confirmed from the DNA. TRBV21-1 is noted as a pseudogene. This CDR3 has 17 residues.

The chain combines TRBV2 with TRBJ1-6, with TRBD1 identical over 7 bases. The junction had 3 bases not matched to a gene; V was cut back by 4 bases and J by 6 bases. The germline V gene has CDR1 SNHLY and CDR2 FYNNEI. The CDR3 consists of 14 residues. DNA of the CDR3: TGTGCCAGCAGTGGGCAGGGGGTTAATTCACCCCTCCACTTT. Translation: CASSGQGVNSPLHF.

This chain uses TRBV19 with TRBJ1-1; unclear D gene. The germline V gene encodes CDR1 LNHDA and CDR2 SQIVND (reference sequence). Trimming cost V 7 bases and J 10 bases, with 13 bases left between them. This CDR3 comprises 11 residues. The CDR3 DNA is TGTGCCAGTACCTCGACTGTCGGAGCTTTCTTT. Translation: CASTSTVGAFF.

The chain combines TRBV7-9 with TRBJ2-7, with D unclear. The V and J ends lost 5 bases and 2 bases respectively, with 4 bases between them. CDR3 size: 11 residues. Germline loops: CDR1 SEHNR, CDR2 FQNEAQ (reference sequence). The CDR3 region is CASSGTYEQYF. CDR3 nucleotide sequence: TGTGCCAGCAGCGGCACCTACGAGCAGTACTTC.